The 10 T cell receptor beta chains presented below share a single source sample, sequenced in a study of Ad26.COV2.S vaccination and SARS-CoV-2 variants. Documented treatment: roughly 20 received Ad26.COV2.S at low or high dose, single or two shots; five or six received placebo; per-sample allocation not given. Material that was analyzed had been drawn on day 63 after the first vaccine or placebo injection. The data were produced by immunoSEQ multiplex PCR, yet TCRdb's version contains in-frame clones alone and is incomplete. Of around 450,000 clones in the sample, roughly 87% were seen once. The sample was peripheral blood, taken in a trial of Ad26.COV2.S vaccine versus placebo. The receptors originated from a person between 18 and 65 years old who received the Ad26.COV2.S COVID-19 vaccine or a placebo.

The chain is built from TRBV27 and TRBJ2-7; 15 nucleotides match TRBD2. Germline-derived CDR1 and CDR2 are MNHEY and SMNVEV (reference sequence). CDR3 length: 19 residues. V was clipped by 4 bases and J by 0 bases; unmatched bases: 10. The CDR3 loop is CASSSPFPGLAGGSYEQYF. The CDR3 DNA sequence: TGTGCCAGCAGTTCCCCCTTTCCGGGACTAGCGGGAGGCTCCTACGAGCAGTACTTC.

The chain couples TRBV5-1 to TRBJ2-3; 14 nucleotides agree with TRBD2. There are 18 residues in the CDR3. Germline V gene sequence: CDR1 SGHRS, CDR2 YFSETQ. The J segment lost 3 bases and the V segment lost 3 bases, leaving 9 bases of the junction unmatched. CDR3 loop: CASSWGLAGALRTDTQYF. The CDR3 DNA reads TGCGCCAGCAGCTGGGGACTAGCGGGAGCGCTCAGAACAGATACGCAGTATTTT. Filled out from reference TRBV5-1 and TRBJ2-3, the complete variable domain reads KAGVTQTPRYLIKTRGQQVTLSCSPISGHRSVSWYQQTPGQGLQFLFEYFSETQRNKGNFPGRFSGRQFSNSRSEMNVSTLELGDSALYLCASSWGLAGALRTDTQYFGPGTRLTVL.

The chain links TRBV7-2 to TRBJ2-5, with D possibly matching TRBD1 (6 bases). The CDR3 has 11 amino acids. The V and J ends lost 5 bases and 5 bases respectively, with 6 bases between them. In germline, CDR1 is SGHTA, CDR2 FQGNSA. The CDR3 sequence: CASSQGETQYF. The CDR3, as DNA: TGTGCCAGCAGCCAGGGGGAGACCCAGTACTTC. Together with reference TRBV7-2 and TRBJ2-5, the CDR3 gives the full variable domain: GAGVSQSPSNKVTEKGKDVELRCDPISGHTALYWYRQSLGQGLEFLIYFQGNSAPDKSGLPSDRFSAERTGGSVSTLTIQRTQQEDSAVYLCASSQGETQYFGPGTRLLVL.

V and J are TRBV18 and TRBJ2-7, with D possibly matching TRBD2 (6 bases). V was pared by 3 bases and J by 5 bases, with 14 bases between. The CDR3 spans 14 residues. The V gene's germline CDR1 is KGHSH and CDR2 LQKENI. CDR3 sequence: CASSPRETRNEQYF. CDR3 DNA sequence: TGTGCCAGCTCACCCCGGGAGACAAGGAACGAGCAGTACTTC.

The chain couples TRBV28 to TRBJ2-2; D remains unclear. Germline V gene data show CDR1 as MDHEN and CDR2 as SYDVKM. This CDR3 region has 14 residues. The V end lost 10 bases, the J end lost 2 bases, and 14 bases lay between the germline ends. The CDR3 DNA follows: TGTGCCACCCGACCGGGTTCCAACACCGGGGAGCTGTTTTTT. This translates into CATRPGSNTGELFF.

The rearrangement joins TRBV6-1 to TRBJ2-5; the match to TRBD2 covers 10 bases. This CDR3 region has 18 residues. J was trimmed by 5 bases and V by 1 base; bases with no gene match: 13. Germline V gives CDR1 MNHNS, CDR2 SASEGT. As DNA, the CDR3 is TGTGCCAGCAGTGAAGTTCGGCTAGCGGGAGTAGGGCGGGAGACCCAGTACTTC. Amino acid sequence: CASSEVRLAGVGRETQYF.

CDR3 bases: TGTGCCAGCAGTGCTTCATTATTCAACACTGAAGCTTTCTTT. Translation gives CASSASLFNTEAFF. V gene TRBV6-4 combines with J gene TRBJ1-1; D unresolved. CDR1 MRHNA and CDR2 SNTAGT come from the germline V gene. The CDR3 is 14 amino acids. Trimming pared 4 bases from V and 2 bases from J, leaving 11 bases between.

This chain links TRBV28 with TRBJ2-1; no clear D gene. CDR3 length equals 12 residues. Trimming removed 5 bases from V and 3 bases from J, with 5 bases in between. Germline values: CDR1 MDHEN, CDR2 SYDVKM. The CDR3 DNA sequence: TGTGCCAGCAGTCCAGACTACAATGAGCAGTTCTTC. Protein product: CASSPDYNEQFF. Looking up the rest from reference TRBV28 and TRBJ2-1 gives the full variable domain: DVKVTQSSRYLVKRTGEKVFLECVQDMDHENMFWYRQDPGLGLRLIYFSYDVKMKEKGDIPEGYSVSREKKERFSLILESASTNQTSMYLCASSPDYNEQFFGPGTRLTVL.

The rearrangement links TRBV24-1 to TRBJ2-2; D might be TRBD1 (5 bases). The length of the CDR3 is 15 residues. Trimming left V 5 bases short and J 4 bases short, with 13 bases between. Germline loops: CDR1 KGHDR, CDR2 SFDVKD. The CDR3 reads CATSGPGSATGELFF. The DNA of the CDR3 is TGTGCCACCAGTGGTCCAGGGTCGGCCACCGGGGAGCTGTTTTTT.

This clone showed up just once. CDR3: CASSSDLNYNEQFF. DNA of the CDR3: TGTGCCAGCAGTTCGGACTTAAACTACAATGAGCAGTTCTTC. This rearrangement joins TRBV28 to TRBJ2-1; D is possibly TRBD2 (5 bases). V lost 4 bases and J lost 3, with 10 bases in between. Germline CDR1 MDHEN, CDR2 SYDVKM. This CDR3 contains 14 residues.